This T cell receptor (beta chain) was profiled in a study of T cell changes during pregnancy in multiple sclerosis. Assay: immunoSEQ multiplex PCR; the TCRdb copy retains only in-frame clones and omits some. The sample shows around 120,000 clones, roughly 92% of them seen only once. Germline V CDR1 and CDR2: SGHRS, YFSETQ. V was trimmed by 0 bases and J by 8 bases, leaving 15 bases between them. CDR3 length: 15 residues. The chain links TRBV5-1 to TRBJ2-1, with TRBD2 as a possible D gene (6 bases). The receptor was derived from a female donor with multiple sclerosis, enrolled in a pregnancy study. This specimen was peripheral blood, taken after pregnancy. The chain's CDR3 is CASSLAARGWDEQFF. The CDR3 DNA follows: TGCGCCAGCAGCTTGGCCGCACGGGGGTGGGATGAGCAGTTCTTC. The entire variable domain, with the rest obtained from reference TRBV5-1 and TRBJ2-1, is as follows: KAGVTQTPRYLIKTRGQQVTLSCSPISGHRSVSWYQQTPGQGLQFLFEYFSETQRNKGNFPGRFSGRQFSNSRSEMNVSTLELGDSALYLCASSLAARGWDEQFFGPGTRLTVL.